Detailed here is one T cell receptor beta chain. The method was immunoSEQ multiplex PCR; TCRdb's version includes in-frame clones alone and lacks a portion of them. The table has about 2 million clones, roughly 94% seen once. The data derive from a study of shared clonotypes between healthy human individuals. V lost 3 bases and J lost 6; bases outside the gene matches: 3. The CDR3 is 15 amino acids. Germline assignment: CDR1 SGHVS and CDR2 FQNEAQ. This chain links TRBV7-8 with TRBJ2-3; 13 bases are shared with TRBD2. This sequence was found in a man younger than 35 in good health. Sequences were obtained from naive CD4+ T cells sorted from blood. Subset of the sample: CD45RA+ positively selected. The CDR3 is CASSLWTSGSDTQYF. In DNA form, the CDR3 reads TGTGCCAGCAGCTTGTGGACTAGCGGGAGTGATACGCAGTATTTT. Based on the CDR3 plus reference TRBV7-8 and TRBJ2-3, the full variable domain is GAGVSQSPRYKVAKRGQDVALRCDPISGHVSLFWYQQALGQGPEFLTYFQNEAQLDKSGLPSDRFFAERPEGSVSTLKIQRTQQEDSAVYLCASSLWTSGSDTQYFGPGTRLTVL.